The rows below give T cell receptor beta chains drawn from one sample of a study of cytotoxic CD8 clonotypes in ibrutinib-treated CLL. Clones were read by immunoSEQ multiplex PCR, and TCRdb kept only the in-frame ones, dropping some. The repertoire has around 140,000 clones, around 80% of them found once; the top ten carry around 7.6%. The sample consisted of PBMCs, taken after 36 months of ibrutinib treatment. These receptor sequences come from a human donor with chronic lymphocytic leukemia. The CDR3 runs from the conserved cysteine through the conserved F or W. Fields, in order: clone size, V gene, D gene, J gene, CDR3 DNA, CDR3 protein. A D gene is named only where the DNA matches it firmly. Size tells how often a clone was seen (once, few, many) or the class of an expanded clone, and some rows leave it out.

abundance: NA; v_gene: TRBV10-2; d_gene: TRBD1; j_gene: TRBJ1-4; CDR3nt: TGCGCCAGCAGAGCAGGGGGAGGAACTAATGAAAAACTGTTTTTT; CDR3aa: CASRAGGGTNEKLFF
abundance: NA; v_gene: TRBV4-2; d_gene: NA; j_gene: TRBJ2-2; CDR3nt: TGTGCCAGCAGCCGCTCGGTTTTGGACACCGGGGAGCTGTTTTTT; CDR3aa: CASSRSVLDTGELFF
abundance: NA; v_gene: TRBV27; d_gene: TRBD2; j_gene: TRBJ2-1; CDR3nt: TGTGCCAGCAGTCCCGACCGTTCGTGGACTAGCGGGAGAAATGAGCAGTTCTTC; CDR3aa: CASSPDRSWTSGRNEQFF
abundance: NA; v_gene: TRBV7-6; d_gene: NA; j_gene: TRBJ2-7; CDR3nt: TGTGCCAGCAGCCCCGCCTACGAGCAGTACTTC; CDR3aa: CASSPAYEQYF
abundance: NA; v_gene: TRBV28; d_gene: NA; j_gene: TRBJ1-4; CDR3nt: TGTGCCAGCATTGGGCGTCGTCTCGGTGAAAAACTGTTTTTT; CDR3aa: CASIGRRLGEKLFF
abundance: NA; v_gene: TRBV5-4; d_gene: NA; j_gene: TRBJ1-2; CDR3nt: TGTGCCAGCAGCTCGCCTGGGATCGGCTACACCTTC; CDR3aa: CASSSPGIGYTF
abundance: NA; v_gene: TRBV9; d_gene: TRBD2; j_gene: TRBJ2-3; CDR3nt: TGTGCCAGCAGCGTAGCCCCTAGCGGGGGTGATACGCAGTATTTT; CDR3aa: CASSVAPSGGDTQYF
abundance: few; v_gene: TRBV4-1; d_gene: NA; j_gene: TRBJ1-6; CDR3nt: TGCGCCAGCAGCCAAGTACAGTATAATTCACCCCTCCACTTT; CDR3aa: CASSQVQYNSPLHF
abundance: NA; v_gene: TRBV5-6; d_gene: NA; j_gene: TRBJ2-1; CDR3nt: TGTGCCAGCAGCACGGGCGGTGAGCAGTTCTTC; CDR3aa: CASSTGGEQFF
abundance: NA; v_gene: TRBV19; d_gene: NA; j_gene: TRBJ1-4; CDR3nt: TGTGCCAGTAGTGTTCAGGGTGAAAAACTGTTTTTT; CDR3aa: CASSVQGEKLFF
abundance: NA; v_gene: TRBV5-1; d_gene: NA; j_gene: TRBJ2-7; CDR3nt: TGCGCCAGCAGCTTGGTAGGGGATGGCTACGAGCAGTACTTC; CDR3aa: CASSLVGDGYEQYF
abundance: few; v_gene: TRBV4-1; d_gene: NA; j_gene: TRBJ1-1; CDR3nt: TGCGCCAGCAGAGGGAGCGACTTTGCGAACACTGAAGCTTTCTTT; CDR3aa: CASRGSDFANTEAFF
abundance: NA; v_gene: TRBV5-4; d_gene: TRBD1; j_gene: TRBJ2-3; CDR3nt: TGTGCCAGCAGCTTGGAGGGACAGGAGACAGATACGCAGTATTTT; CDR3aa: CASSLEGQETDTQYF
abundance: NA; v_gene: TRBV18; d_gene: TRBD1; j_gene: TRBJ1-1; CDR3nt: TGTGCCAGCTCACCACGGGTGACAGGGTTGAACACTGAAGCTTTCTTT; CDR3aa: CASSPRVTGLNTEAFF
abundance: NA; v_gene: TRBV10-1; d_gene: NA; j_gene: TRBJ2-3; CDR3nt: TGCGCCAGCAGTGAAGGGGGATCCCTCACAGATACGCAGTATTTT; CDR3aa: CASSEGGSLTDTQYF
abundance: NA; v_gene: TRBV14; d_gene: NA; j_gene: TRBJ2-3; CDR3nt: TGTGCCAGCAGCCAAGCGGCGCTAGCCGCTACGCAGTATTTT; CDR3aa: CASSQAALAATQYF
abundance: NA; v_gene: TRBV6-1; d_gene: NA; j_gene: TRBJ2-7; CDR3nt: TGTGCCAGCAGGATGAGAGTTTCCTACGAGCAGTACTTC; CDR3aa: CASRMRVSYEQYF
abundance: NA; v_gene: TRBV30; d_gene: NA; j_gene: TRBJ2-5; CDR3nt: TGTGCCCTATCTTGGGGGGCCGCCCCGGCCCAGTACTTC; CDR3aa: CALSWGAAPAQYF
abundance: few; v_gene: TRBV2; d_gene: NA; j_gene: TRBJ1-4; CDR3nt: TGTGCCAGCAGTGAACAAGGGATCGGTGAAAAACTGTTTTTT; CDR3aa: CASSEQGIGEKLFF
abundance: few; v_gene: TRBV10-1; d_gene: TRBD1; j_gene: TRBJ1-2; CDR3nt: TGCGCCAGCAGCGTGACAGGGTCTTATGGCTACACCTTC; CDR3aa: CASSVTGSYGYTF
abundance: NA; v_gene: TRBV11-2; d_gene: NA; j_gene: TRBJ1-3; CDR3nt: TGTGCCAGCAGCAACAGGGTTTCTGGAAACACCATATATTTT; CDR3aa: CASSNRVSGNTIYF
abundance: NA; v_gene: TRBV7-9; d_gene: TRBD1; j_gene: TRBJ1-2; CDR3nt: TGTGCCAGCAGCTTAGCCGACAGGGGGCTTTTCCAGGGTGGCTACACCTTC; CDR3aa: CASSLADRGLFQGGYTF
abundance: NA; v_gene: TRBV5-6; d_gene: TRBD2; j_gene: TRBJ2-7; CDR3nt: TGTGCCAGCGGAACCGGCGGGGGGAGCCTTCCCTACGAGCAGTACTTC; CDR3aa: CASGTGGGSLPYEQYF
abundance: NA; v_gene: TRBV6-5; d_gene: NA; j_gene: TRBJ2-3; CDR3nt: TGTGCCAGCAGTTATAGCGGTAGGGCAGATACGCAGTATTTT; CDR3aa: CASSYSGRADTQYF
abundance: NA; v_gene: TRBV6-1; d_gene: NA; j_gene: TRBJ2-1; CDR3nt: TGTGCCAGCAGACCGGGACCAACCTCGGGTGAGCAGTTCTTC; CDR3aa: CASRPGPTSGEQFF
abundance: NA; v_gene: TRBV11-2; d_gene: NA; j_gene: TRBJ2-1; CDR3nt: TGTGCCAGCAGCCCCCGGCTCCAGGGTAATGAGCAGTTCTTC; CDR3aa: CASSPRLQGNEQFF
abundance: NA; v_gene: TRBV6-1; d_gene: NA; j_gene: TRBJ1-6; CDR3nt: TGTGCCAGCAGTGAACACTCGGGACACAAACATTCACCCCTCCACTTT; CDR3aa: CASSEHSGHKHSPLHF
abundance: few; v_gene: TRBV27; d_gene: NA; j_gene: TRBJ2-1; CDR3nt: TGTGCCAGCAGAGGGGTTTTCGAGTATGAGCAGTTCTTC; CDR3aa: CASRGVFEYEQFF
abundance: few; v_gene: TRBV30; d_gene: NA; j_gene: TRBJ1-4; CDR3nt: TGTGCCTGGCAGTCAGGGGCTAATGAAAAACTGTTTTTT; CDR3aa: CAWQSGANEKLFF
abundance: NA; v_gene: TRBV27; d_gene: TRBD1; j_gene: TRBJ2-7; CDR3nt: TGTGCCAGCAGTCCGACAGGGACCTACGAGCAGTACTTC; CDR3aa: CASSPTGTYEQYF
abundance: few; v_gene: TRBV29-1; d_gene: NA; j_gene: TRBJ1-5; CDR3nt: TGCAGCGCGGGGGAGCTTAATCAGCCCCAGCATTTT; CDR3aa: CSAGELNQPQHF
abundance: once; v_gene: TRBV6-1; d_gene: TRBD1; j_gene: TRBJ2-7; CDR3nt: TGTGCCAGCAGGGATTGGGACAGGGTTACCTACGAGCAGTACTTC; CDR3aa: CASRDWDRVTYEQYF
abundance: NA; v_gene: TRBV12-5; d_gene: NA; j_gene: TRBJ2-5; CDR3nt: TGTGCTAGTGGCCATGACATACAAGAGACCCAGTACTTC; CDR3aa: CASGHDIQETQYF
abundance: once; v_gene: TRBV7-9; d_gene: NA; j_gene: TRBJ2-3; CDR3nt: TGTGCCAGCAGCTTAGTAGTCTCAGATACGCAGTATTTT; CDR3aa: CASSLVVSDTQYF
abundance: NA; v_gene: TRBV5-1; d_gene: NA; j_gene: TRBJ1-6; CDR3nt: TGCGCCAGCAGCTTGGACAGTGTATCACCCCTCCACTTT; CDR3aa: CASSLDSVSPLHF
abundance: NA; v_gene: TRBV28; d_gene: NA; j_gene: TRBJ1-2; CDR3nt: TGTGCCAGCAGTGGGGGCCCCCCGGGAAACTATGGCTACACCTTC; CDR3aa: CASSGGPPGNYGYTF
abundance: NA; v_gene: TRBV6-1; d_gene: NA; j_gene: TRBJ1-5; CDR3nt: TGTGCCAGCAGTGAATACAGGGTAAAAGGGCCCCAGCATTTT; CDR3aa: CASSEYRVKGPQHF
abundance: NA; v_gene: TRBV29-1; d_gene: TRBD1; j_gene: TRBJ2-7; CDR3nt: TGCAGCGCGCGGACAGGGCTCTTACCCTACGAGCAGTACTTC; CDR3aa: CSARTGLLPYEQYF
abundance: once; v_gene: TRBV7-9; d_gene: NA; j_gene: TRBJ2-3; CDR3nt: TGTGCCAGCAGCCTCCCCCGGGGTGCGGGTCCCGGGATTGATACGCAGTATTTT; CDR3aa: CASSLPRGAGPGIDTQYF
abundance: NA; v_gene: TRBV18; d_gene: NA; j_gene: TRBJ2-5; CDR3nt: TGTGCCAGCGTGGGCCAAGAGACCCAGTACTTC; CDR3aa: CASVGQETQYF
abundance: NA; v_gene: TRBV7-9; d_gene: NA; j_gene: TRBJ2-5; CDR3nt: TGTGCCAGCAGCTTAGCAGAGACCCAGTACTTC; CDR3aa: CASSLAETQYF
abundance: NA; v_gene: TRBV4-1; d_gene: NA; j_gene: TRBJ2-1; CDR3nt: TGCGCCAGCAGCCAAGAGTCCACCCGCTCCTACAATGAGCAGTTCTTC; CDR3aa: CASSQESTRSYNEQFF
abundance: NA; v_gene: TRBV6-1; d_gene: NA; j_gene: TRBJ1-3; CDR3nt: TGTGCCAGCAGTGAGTCCGGGACGTCTGGAAACACCATATATTTT; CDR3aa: CASSESGTSGNTIYF
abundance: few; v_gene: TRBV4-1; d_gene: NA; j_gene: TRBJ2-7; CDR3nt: TGCGCCAGCAGCCAAGATCGGCGGGGAACTGAGCAGTACTTC; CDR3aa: CASSQDRRGTEQYF
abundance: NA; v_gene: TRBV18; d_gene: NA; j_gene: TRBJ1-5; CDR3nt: TGTGCCAGCTCACCCGGACGGGCGGATGGGTCCCAGCATTTT; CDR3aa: CASSPGRADGSQHF
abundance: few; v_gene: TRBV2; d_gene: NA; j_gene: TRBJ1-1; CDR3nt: TGTGCCAGCAGTGAAATGCTTGAAGCTTTCTTT; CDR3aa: CASSEMLEAFF
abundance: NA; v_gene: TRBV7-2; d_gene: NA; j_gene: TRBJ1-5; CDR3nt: TGTGCCAGCAGCTTAGAGAGTTATCAGCCCCAGCATTTT; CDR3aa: CASSLESYQPQHF
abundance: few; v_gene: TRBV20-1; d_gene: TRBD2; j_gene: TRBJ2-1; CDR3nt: TGCAGGGGGACTAGCGGTAATGAGCAGTTCTTC; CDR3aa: CRGTSGNEQFF
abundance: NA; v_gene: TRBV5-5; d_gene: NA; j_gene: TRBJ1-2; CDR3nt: TGTGCCAGCAGCTTGGGGCAGTTTAACTATGGCTACACCTTC; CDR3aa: CASSLGQFNYGYTF
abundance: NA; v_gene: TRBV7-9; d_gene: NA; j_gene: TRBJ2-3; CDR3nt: TGTGCCAGCAGCTTAGTGCTAGGGGAAAATACGCAGTATTTT; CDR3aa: CASSLVLGENTQYF
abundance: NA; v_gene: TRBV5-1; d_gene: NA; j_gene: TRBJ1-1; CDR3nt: TGCGCCAGCAGCTTGGGGGGGCACACTGAAGCTTTCTTT; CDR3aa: CASSLGGHTEAFF
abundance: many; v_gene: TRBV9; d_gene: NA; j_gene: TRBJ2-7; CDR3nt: TGTGCCAGCAGCGTAACCGACAGCTACTACGAGCAGTACTTC; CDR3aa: CASSVTDSYYEQYF
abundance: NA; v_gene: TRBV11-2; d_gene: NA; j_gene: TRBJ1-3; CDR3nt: TGTGCCAGCAGGTTCGGGGTCTCTGGAAACACCATATATTTT; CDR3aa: CASRFGVSGNTIYF
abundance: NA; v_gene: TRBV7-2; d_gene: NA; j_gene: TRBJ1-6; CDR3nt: TGTGCCAGCAGCTTAGAGGTTGGTTCCCTCCACTTT; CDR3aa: CASSLEVGSLHF
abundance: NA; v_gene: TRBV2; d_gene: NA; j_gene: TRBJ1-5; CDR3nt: TGTGCCAGCAGTGTACAGTGGAGCAATCAGCCCCAGCATTTT; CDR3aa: CASSVQWSNQPQHF
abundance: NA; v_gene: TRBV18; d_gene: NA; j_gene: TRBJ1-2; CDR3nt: TGTGCCAGCTCACCACAGGGGAGGAGTGGCTACACCTTC; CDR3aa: CASSPQGRSGYTF
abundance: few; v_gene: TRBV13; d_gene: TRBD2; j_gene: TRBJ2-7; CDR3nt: TGTGCCAGCAGCTTAGCTTGGACTAGCGCAAACTACGAGCAGTACTTC; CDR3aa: CASSLAWTSANYEQYF
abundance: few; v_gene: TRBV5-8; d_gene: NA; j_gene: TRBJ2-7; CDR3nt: TGTGCCAGCGGTTGGGGCTGGGACACGAGCTCCTACGAGCAGTACTTC; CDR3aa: CASGWGWDTSSYEQYF
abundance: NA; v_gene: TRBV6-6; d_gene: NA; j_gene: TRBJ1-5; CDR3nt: TGTGCCAGCAGTTACTCGTACAGCAATCAGCCCCAGCATTTT; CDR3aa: CASSYSYSNQPQHF